This T cell receptor (beta chain) was obtained from a study of blood T cell repertoires in COVID-19. Per the authors' pipeline: Counts of nucleated cells, estimated from reference gene primer amplification, were obtained. TCRdb's table, derived via immunoSEQ multiplex PCR, lists solely in-frame clones and lacks some. Clone size and V and J calls were adopted from that table, with D and trimming inferred from the DNA. The table lists roughly 120,000 clones, roughly 85% of them singletons. In germline, CDR1 is MNHEY, CDR2 SVGAGI. The V end was cut by 0 bases, the J end by 4 bases, with 4 bases between. There are 13 residues in the CDR3.

Source material: peripheral blood. This receptor was taken from a young man with acute or convalescent COVID-19. The chain carries TRBV6-5 and TRBJ1-3; D unresolved. As DNA, the CDR3 is TGTGCCAGCAGTTACTCCCAGGGAAACACCATATATTTT. It is translated as CASSYSQGNTIYF.